The present entry profiles one T cell receptor beta chain with its context. Its antigen remains unknown. Generated by immunoSEQ multiplex PCR, the TCRdb table keeps only in-frame clones and is missing some. The table lists under 130,000 clones, over 80% of them singletons. The data are from a study of T cell responses to AZD1222 COVID-19 vaccine. Trimming stripped 5 bases from V and 6 bases from J, with 8 bases between. CDR3 length: 11 amino acids. In germline, CDR1 is MNHEY, CDR2 SVGEGT. General study points: Just six AZD1222 recipients were seropositive at baseline. Vaccination with two AZD1222 doses was followed by a rise in Spike-specific TCR breadth and depth. Reportedly, close to half of spike-specific TCRs are directed against unmutated variant regions. Most donors were white British and more were female, and clonal diversity was possibly underestimated.

The source material was peripheral blood, sampled on day 0 of AZD1222 vaccination. The sequence was obtained from an adult in good health. This chain links TRBV6-2 or TRBV6-3 with TRBJ2-7; D is unresolved. The chain's CDR3 is CASSQGSEQYF. CDR3 nucleotides: TGTGCCAGCAGTCAAGGGTCCGAGCAGTACTTC.